This T cell receptor beta chain was captured in a study of cytomegalovirus exposure and HLA in healthy donors. CDR3 size: 16 residues. The ends were cut back, 6 bases at V and 0 bases at J, with 12 bases in the middle. Per the germline V gene, CDR1 is LNHDA and CDR2 is SQIVND (reference sequence). PCR primers comprised 60 Vbeta and 13 Jbeta primers. The protocol was immunoSEQ multiplex PCR, while the TCRdb copy is restricted to in-frame clones and leaves out a portion. The data show over 150,000 clones, with approximately 84% seen just once and 0.38% held by the top ten. The chain couples TRBV19 to TRBJ2-6; D is unclear. Source material: PBMCs. The TCR sequence derives from a boy between 2 and 10 years old in good health and CMV-seronegative. The CDR3 DNA is TGTGCCAGTAGCCGAACAACAGCCTCTGGGGCCAACGTCCTGACTTTC. The encoded protein is CASSRTTASGANVLTF.